Following are 11 T cell receptor beta chains from one sample sequenced in a study of blood T cells in healthy people across ages. A second PCR, run for roughly 7 to 11 cycles, used a sample-barcoded 5' primer plus a J-beta primer mix. TCRdb re-derived calls from the 5' RACE reads in MiXCR, one entry per CDR3 protein. The sample holds around 500,000 distinct CDR3 sequences, around half seen once. The sample taken for sequencing was blood. These receptor sequences come from a man aged 80 or over in good health.

The chain joins TRBV4-2 to TRBJ2-5; weak D call: TRBD2 (6 bases). CDR1 LGHNA and CDR2 YNFKEQ come from the germline V gene. This CDR3 contains 15 residues. Trimming stripped 7 bases from V and 1 base from J, with 16 bases between. The CDR3 nucleotides read TGTGCCAGCACCAAGACTAGTTCTAGCCAAGAGACCCAGTACTTC. Protein sequence: CASTKTSSSQETQYF.

The chain is built from TRBV5-6 and TRBJ2-1, with TRBD2 identical over 13 bases. Trimming removed 4 bases from V and 0 bases from J; junction bases left unmatched: 13. The length of the CDR3 is 20 residues. The germline gives CDR1 SGHDT, CDR2 YYEEEE. CDR3 nucleotide sequence: TGTGCCAGCAGCCCCCTGGGACTAGCGGGACCTATGGGCTCCTACAATGAGCAGTTCTTC. Its protein is CASSPLGLAGPMGSYNEQFF.

The chain combines TRBV24-1 with TRBJ2-1; D not resolved. CDR1 and CDR2 (germline): KGHDR, SFDVKD. Trimming removed 4 bases at V and 6 bases at J, with 6 bases between. The CDR3 extends over 12 amino acids. CDR3 region: CATSEWGNEQFF. The CDR3 DNA follows: TGTGCCACCAGTGAATGGGGCAATGAGCAGTTCTTC.

This clonotype has a single count. The chain combines TRBV12-3 or TRBV12-4 with TRBJ1-1; D might be TRBD1 (5 bases). V lost 3 bases, J lost 0 bases, and 14 bases lay in between. The CDR3 length is 16 residues. The CDR3, as DNA: TGTGCCAGCAGTTTGGGGGTTGGGGATATGAACACTGAAGCTTTCTTT. This gives the protein CASSLGVGDMNTEAFF.

The rearrangement uses TRBV24-1 and TRBJ2-1; 9 bases are shared with TRBD2. Unmatched junction bases numbered 4, after V lost 2 bases and J lost 3 bases. The CDR3 has 16 residues. The germline CDR1 and CDR2 sequences are KGHDR and SFDVKD. CDR3 loop: CATSDSGTSFYNEQFF. The CDR3 coding sequence is TGTGCCACCAGTGATTCCGGGACTAGCTTCTACAATGAGCAGTTCTTC.

This clonotype was counted once. V gene TRBV7-2 combines with J gene TRBJ2-6; TRBD2 is a possible D gene (7 bases). There are 18 residues in the CDR3. Per germline, CDR1 SGHTA and CDR2 FQGNSA. V shed 2 bases and J shed 4 bases, with 18 bases lying between them. CDR3 DNA: TGTGCCAGCAGCTTAACGTCCCGGGGGGCGGCCGGGGCCAACGTCCTGACTTTC. This translates into CASSLTSRGAAGANVLTF.

This chain uses TRBV20-1 with TRBJ2-7; TRBD2 aligns across 7 bases. In germline, CDR1 is DFQATT, CDR2 SNEGSKA (reference sequence). The CDR3 loop spans 14 amino acids. With V trimmed by 3 bases and J by 4 bases, 9 bases remained unmatched. In nucleotides, the CDR3 is TGCAGTGCTAGGATGGGAAGAGCGGGGTACGAGCAGTACTTC. Protein: CSARMGRAGYEQYF.

CDR3 DNA: TGTGCCAGCAGCTTCAACGGCGGAGTCAAGAAAGAGACCCAGTACTTC. Residues: CASSFNGGVKKETQYF. V gene TRBV7-9 combines with J gene TRBJ2-5; D not resolved. Germline V CDR1 and CDR2: SEHNR, FQNEAQ (reference sequence). Trimming pared 3 bases from V and 3 bases from J, leaving 17 bases between. This CDR3 is built from 16 residues.

The genes are TRBV6-5 and TRBJ2-7, with 7 positions matching TRBD2. The DNA end lines up better with TRBJ2-5; the J call may be wrong. CDR1 and CDR2 from the germline V gene are MNHEY and SVGAGI. CDR3 length equals 16 residues. This chain's CDR3 is CASSAFAAGRPVTQYF. DNA for the CDR3: TGTGCCAGCAGCGCCTTCGCAGCGGGAAGGCCCGTGACCCAGTACTTC.

The chain joins TRBV6-1 to TRBJ2-5, with 8 bases that match TRBD1. The end of the DNA aligns better with TRBJ2-7, so the J call may be wrong. This CDR3 is 15 amino acids long. Germline values: CDR1 MNHNS, CDR2 SASEGT. The CDR3 coding sequence is TGTGCCAGCAGTGAAGCGGGACAGGAAAACTACGAGCAGTACTTC. Encoded protein: CASSEAGQENYEQYF.

This clonotype was counted at least ten times. The chain employs TRBV29-1 and TRBJ2-6; TRBD1 aligns across 7 bases. CDR3 length equals 19 residues. Unmatched junction bases numbered 14, after V lost 0 bases and J lost 3 bases. Germline CDR1 SQVTM, CDR2 ANQGSEA. The CDR3 is CSVEDWETGKRSGANVLTF. The CDR3 bases are TGCAGCGTTGAAGACTGGGAGACAGGGAAACGGAGTGGGGCCAACGTCCTGACTTTC.